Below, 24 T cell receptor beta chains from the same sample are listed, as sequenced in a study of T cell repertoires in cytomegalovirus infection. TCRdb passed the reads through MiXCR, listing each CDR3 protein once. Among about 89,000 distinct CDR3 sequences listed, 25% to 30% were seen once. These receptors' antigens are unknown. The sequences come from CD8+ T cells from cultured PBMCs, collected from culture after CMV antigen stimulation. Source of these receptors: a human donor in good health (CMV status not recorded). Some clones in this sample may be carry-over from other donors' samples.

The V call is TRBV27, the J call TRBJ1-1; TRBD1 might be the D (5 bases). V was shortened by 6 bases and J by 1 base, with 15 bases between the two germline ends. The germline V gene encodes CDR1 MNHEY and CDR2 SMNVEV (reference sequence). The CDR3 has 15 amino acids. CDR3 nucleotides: TGTGCCAGCAGGGCCTATGGGACGGGGAACACTGAAGCTTTCTTT. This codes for CASRAYGTGNTEAFF.

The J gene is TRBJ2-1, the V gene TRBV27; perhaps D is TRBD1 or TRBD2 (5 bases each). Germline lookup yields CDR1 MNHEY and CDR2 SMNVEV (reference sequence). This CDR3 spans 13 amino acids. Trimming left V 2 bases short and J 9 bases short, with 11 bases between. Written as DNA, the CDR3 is TGTGCCAGCAGTTTAGTAGAGGGACCTGAGCAGTTCTTC. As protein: CASSLVEGPEQFF.

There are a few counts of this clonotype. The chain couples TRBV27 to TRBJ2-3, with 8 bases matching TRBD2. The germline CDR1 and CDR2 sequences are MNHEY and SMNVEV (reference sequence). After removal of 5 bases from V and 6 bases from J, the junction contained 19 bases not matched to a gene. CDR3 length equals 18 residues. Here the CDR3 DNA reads TGTGCCAGCAGTCTATATAACTTACCGGGGGGGCCAGTGGATACGCAGTATTTT. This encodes CASSLYNLPGGPVDTQYF.

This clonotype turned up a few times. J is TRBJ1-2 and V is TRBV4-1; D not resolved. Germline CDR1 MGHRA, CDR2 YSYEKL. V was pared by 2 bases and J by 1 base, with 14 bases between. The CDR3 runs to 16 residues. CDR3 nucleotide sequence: TGCGCCAGCAGCCAATTCACCAGGCCTGATAACTATGGCTACACCTTC. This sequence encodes CASSQFTRPDNYGYTF.

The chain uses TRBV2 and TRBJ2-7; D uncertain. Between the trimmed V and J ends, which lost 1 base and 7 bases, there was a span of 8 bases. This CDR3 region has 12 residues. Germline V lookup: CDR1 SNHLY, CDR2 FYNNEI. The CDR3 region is CASSEERYEQYF. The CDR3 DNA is TGTGCCAGCAGTGAAGAGCGCTATGAGCAGTACTTC.

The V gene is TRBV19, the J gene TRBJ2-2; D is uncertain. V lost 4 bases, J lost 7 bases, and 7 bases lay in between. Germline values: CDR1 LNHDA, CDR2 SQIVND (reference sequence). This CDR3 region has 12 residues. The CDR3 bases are TGTGCCAGTAGTAAACTGATCGGGGAGCTGTTTTTT. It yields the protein CASSKLIGELFF.

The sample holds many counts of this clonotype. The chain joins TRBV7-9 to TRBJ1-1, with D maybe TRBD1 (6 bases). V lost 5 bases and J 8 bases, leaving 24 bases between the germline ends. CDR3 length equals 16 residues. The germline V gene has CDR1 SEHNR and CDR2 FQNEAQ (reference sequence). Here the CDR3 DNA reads TGTGCCAGCAGCCAACAGGATTCCACAGGGTCACTCGAAGCTTTCTTT. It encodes CASSQQDSTGSLEAFF.

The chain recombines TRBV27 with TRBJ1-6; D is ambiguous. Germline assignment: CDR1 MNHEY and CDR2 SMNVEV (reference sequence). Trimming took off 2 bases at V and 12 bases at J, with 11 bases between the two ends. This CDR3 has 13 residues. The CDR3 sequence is CASSLDPILPLHF. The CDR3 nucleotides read TGTGCCAGCAGTTTAGACCCGATCTTACCCCTCCACTTT.

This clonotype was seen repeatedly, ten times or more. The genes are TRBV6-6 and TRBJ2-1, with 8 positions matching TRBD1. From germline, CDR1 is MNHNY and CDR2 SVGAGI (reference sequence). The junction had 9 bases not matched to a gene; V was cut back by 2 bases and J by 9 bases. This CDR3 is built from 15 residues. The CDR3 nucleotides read TGTGCCAGCAGTTACCCTTTGGACAGGGCCGTTGAGCAGTTCTTC. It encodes CASSYPLDRAVEQFF.

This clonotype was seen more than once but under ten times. DNA for the CDR3: TGTGCCAGCAGTTTAGAGGGTTTGGGGGAGCTGTTTTTT. This gives the protein CASSLEGLGELFF. V gene TRBV27 combines with J gene TRBJ2-2, with a possible D match to TRBD2 (5 bases). This CDR3 contains 13 residues. Looked up from germline, CDR1 is MNHEY and CDR2 is SMNVEV (reference sequence). Trimming cost V 2 bases and J 8 bases, with 9 bases left between them.

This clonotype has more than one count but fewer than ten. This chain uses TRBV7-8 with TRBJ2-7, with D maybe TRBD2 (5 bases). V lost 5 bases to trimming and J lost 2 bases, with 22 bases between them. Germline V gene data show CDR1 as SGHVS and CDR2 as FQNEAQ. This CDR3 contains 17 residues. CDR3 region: CASSPLTGPGLPYEQYF. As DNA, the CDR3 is TGTGCCAGCAGCCCCTTAACCGGGCCGGGATTGCCCTACGAGCAGTACTTC.

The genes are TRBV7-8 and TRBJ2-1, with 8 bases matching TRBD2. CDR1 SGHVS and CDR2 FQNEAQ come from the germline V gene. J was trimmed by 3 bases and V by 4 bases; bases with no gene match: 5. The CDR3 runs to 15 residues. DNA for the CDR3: TGTGCCAGCAGCTCGGGTAGCGGGGACTACAATGAGCAGTTCTTC. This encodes CASSSGSGDYNEQFF.

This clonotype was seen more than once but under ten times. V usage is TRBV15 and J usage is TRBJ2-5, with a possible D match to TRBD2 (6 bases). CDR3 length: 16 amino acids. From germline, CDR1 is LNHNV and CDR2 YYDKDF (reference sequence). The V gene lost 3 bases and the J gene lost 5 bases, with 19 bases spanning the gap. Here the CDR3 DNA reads TGTGCCACCAGCAGTCCTATGGGCTCGGGGGAGGAGACCCAGTACTTC. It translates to CATSSPMGSGEETQYF. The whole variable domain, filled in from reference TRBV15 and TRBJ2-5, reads DAMVIQNPRYQVTQFGKPVTLSCSQTLNHNVMYWYQQKSSQAPKLLFHYYDKDFNNEADTPDNFQSRRPNTSFCFLDIRSPGLGDTAMYLCATSSPMGSGEETQYFGPGTRLLVL.

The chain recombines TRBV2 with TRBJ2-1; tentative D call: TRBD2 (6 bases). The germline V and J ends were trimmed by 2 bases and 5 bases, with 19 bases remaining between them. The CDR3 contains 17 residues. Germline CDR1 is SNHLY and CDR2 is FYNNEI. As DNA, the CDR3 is TGTGCCAGCAGTGAACCAGGATGGCTAGCGAAAGACAATGAGCAGTTCTTC. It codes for CASSEPGWLAKDNEQFF.

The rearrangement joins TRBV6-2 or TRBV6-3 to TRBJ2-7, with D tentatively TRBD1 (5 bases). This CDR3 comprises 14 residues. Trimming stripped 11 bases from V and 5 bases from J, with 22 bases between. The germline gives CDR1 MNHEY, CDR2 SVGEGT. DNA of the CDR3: TGTGCCTGCGCCCCGCTCCCAGGGAACGACGAGCAGTACTTC. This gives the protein CACAPLPGNDEQYF.

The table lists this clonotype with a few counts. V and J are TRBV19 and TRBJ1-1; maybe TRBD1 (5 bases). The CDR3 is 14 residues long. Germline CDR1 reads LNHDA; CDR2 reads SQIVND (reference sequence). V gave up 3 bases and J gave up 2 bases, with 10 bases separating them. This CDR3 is CASSIYDSNTEAFF. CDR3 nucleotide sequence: TGTGCCAGTAGTATTTACGACAGTAACACTGAAGCTTTCTTT.

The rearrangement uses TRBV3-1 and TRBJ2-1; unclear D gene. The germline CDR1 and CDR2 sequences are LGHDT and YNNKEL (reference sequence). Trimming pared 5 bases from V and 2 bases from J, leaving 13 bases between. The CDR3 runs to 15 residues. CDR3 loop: CASSLRLVAYNEQFF. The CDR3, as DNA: TGTGCCAGCAGCTTGCGGTTAGTAGCCTACAATGAGCAGTTCTTC.

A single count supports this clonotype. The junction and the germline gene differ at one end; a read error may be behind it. In DNA, the CDR3 is TGTGCCGGCAGCTCCTCGAACACTGAAGCTTTCTTT. Translating it yields CAGSSSNTEAFF. This chain links TRBV11-1 with TRBJ1-1, with D unclear. Germline CDR1 SGHAT, CDR2 FQDESV (reference sequence). There are 12 residues in the CDR3.

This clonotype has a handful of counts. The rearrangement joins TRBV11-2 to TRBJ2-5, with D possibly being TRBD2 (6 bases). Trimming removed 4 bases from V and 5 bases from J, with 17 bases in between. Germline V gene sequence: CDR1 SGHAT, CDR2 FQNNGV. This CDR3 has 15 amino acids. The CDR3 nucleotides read TGTGCCAGCAGCTCTATCTGGGGAGGAGGGGAGACCCAGTACTTC. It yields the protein CASSSIWGGGETQYF.

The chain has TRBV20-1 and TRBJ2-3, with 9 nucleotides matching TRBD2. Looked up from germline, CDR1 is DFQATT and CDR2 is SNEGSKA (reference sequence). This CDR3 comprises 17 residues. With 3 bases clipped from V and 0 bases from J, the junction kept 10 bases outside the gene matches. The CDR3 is CSASRLAGRSSTDTQYF. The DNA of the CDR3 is TGCAGTGCTAGTAGGCTAGCGGGGAGGTCTAGCACAGATACGCAGTATTTT.

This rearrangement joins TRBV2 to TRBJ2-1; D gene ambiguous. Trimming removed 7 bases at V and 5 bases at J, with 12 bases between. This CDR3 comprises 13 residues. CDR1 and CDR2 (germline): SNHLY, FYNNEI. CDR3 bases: TGTGCCAGCACCTTGACTGAAAACAATGAGCAGTTCTTC. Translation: CASTLTENNEQFF.

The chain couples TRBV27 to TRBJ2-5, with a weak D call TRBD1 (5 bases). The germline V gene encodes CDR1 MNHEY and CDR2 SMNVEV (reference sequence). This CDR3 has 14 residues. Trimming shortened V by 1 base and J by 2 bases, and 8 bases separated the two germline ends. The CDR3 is CASSLLGEQETQYF. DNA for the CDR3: TGTGCCAGCAGTTTATTAGGGGAACAAGAGACCCAGTACTTC.

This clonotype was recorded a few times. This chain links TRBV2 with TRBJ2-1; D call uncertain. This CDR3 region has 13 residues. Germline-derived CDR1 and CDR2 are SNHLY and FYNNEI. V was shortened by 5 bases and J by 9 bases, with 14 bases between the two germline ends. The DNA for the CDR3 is TGTGCCAGCAGTCCCCCTACGGTGGGTGAGCAGTTCTTC. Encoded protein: CASSPPTVGEQFF.

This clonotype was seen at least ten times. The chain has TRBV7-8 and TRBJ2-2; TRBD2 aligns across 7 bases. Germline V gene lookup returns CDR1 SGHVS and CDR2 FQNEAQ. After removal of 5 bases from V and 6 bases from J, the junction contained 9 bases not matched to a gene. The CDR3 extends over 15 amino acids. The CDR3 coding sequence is TGTGCCAGCAGCCTAAGCGGGACTAAAGCCGGGGAGCTGTTTTTT. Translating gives CASSLSGTKAGELFF. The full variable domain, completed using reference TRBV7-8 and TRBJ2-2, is GAGVSQSPRYKVAKRGQDVALRCDPISGHVSLFWYQQALGQGPEFLTYFQNEAQLDKSGLPSDRFFAERPEGSVSTLKIQRTQQEDSAVYLCASSLSGTKAGELFFGEGSRLTVL.